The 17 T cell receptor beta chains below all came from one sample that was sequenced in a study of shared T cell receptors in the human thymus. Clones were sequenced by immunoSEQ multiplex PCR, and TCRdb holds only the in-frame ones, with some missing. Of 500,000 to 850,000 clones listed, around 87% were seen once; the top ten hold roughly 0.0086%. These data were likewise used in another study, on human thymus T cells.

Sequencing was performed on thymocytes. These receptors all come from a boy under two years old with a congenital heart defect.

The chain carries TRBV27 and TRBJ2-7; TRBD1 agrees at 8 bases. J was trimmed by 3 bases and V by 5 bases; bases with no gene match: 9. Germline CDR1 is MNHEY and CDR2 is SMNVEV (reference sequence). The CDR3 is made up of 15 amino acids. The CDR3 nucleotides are TGTGCCAGCAGTCAGGACAGGGATTCCGACTACGAGCAGTACTTC. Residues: CASSQDRDSDYEQYF.

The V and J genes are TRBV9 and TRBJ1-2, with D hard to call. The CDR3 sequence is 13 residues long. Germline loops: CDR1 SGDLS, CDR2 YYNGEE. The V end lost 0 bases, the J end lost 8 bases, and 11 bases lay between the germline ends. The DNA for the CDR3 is TGTGCCAGCAGCGTAGGTGAGGGCCGGGGCTACACCTTC. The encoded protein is CASSVGEGRGYTF.

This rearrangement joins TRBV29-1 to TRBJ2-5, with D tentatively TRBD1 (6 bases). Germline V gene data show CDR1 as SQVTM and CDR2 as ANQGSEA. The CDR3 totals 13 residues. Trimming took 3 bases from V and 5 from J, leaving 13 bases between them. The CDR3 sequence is CSVDGVQGETQYF. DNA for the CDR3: TGCAGCGTTGATGGGGTTCAGGGGGAGACCCAGTACTTC.

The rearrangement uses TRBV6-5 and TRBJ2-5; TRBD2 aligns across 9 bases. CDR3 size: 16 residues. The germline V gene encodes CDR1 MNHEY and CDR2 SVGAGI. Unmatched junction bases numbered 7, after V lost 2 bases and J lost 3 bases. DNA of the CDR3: TGTGCCAGCAGTTACGCCCCGGGCGGGGGGGAAGAGACCCAGTACTTC. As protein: CASSYAPGGGEETQYF.

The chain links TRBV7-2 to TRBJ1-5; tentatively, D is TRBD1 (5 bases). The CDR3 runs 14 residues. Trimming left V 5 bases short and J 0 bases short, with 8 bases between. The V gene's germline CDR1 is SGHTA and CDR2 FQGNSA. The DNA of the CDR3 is TGTGCCAGCAGCGTACAGGTTAGCAATCAGCCCCAGCATTTT. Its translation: CASSVQVSNQPQHF.

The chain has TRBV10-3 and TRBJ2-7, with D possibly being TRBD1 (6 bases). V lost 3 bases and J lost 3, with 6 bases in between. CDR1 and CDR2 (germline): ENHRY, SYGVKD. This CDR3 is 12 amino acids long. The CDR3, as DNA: TGTGCCATCAGTGAACAGGGCTACGAGCAGTACTTC. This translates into CAISEQGYEQYF.

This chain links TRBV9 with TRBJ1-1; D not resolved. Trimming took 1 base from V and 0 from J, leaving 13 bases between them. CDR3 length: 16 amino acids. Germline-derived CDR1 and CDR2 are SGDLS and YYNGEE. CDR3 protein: CASSVSGDGVNTEAFF. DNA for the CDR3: TGTGCCAGCAGCGTAAGCGGGGATGGGGTGAACACTGAAGCTTTCTTT.

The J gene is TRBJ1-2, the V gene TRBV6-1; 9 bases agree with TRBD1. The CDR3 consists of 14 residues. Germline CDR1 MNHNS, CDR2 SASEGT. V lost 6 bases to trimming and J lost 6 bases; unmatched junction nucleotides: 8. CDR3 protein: CASSPGTGSHGYTF. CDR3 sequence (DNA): TGTGCCAGCAGCCCCGGGACAGGGAGCCATGGCTACACCTTC.

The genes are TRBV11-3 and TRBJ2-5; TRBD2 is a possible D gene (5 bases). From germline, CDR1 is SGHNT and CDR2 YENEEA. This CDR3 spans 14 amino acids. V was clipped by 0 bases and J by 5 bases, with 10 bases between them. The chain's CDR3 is CASSLDGVGETQYF. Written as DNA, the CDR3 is TGTGCCAGCAGCTTAGACGGGGTTGGGGAGACCCAGTACTTC.

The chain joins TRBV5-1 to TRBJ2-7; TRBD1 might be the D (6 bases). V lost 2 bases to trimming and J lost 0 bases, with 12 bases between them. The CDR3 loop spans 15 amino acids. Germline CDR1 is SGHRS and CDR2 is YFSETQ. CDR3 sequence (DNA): TGCGCCAGCAGCTTCGTCCAGGGGACCTCCTACGAGCAGTACTTC. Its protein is CASSFVQGTSYEQYF.

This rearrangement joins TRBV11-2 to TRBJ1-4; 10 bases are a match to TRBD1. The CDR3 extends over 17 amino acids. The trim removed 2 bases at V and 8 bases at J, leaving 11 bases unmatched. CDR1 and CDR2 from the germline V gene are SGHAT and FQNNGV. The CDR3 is CASSLRIRQGAKEKLFF. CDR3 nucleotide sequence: TGTGCCAGCAGCTTACGAATCCGACAGGGGGCGAAAGAAAAACTGTTTTTT. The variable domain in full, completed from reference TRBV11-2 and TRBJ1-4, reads EAGVAQSPRYKIIEKRQSVAFWCNPISGHATLYWYQQILGQGPKLLIQFQNNGVVDDSQLPKDRFSAERLKGVDSTLKIQPAKLEDSAVYLCASSLRIRQGAKEKLFFGSGTQLSVL.

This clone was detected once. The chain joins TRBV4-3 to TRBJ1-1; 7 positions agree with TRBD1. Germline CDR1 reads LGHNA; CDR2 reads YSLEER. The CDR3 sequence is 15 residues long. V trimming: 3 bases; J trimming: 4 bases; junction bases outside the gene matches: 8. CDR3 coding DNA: TGCGCCAGCAGCCATAACAGGGGTAGTGTCACTGAAGCTTTCTTT. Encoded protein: CASSHNRGSVTEAFF.

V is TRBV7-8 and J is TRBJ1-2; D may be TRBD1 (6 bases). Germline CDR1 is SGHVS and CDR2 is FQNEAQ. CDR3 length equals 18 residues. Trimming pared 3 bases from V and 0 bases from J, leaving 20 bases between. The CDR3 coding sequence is TGTGCCAGCAGCTTGATCCCCGGGACACCCGGCACTAACTATGGCTACACCTTC. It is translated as CASSLIPGTPGTNYGYTF.

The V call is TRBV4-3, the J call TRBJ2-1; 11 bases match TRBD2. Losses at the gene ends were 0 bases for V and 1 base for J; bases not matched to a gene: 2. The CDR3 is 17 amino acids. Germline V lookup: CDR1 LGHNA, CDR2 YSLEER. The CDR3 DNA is TGCGCCAGCAGCCAAGAAGGGACTAGCGGTTCCTACAATGAGCAGTTCTTC. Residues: CASSQEGTSGSYNEQFF.

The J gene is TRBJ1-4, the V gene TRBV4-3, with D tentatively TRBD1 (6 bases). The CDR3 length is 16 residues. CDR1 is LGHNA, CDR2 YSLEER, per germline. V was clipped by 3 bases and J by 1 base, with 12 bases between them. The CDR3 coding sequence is TGCGCCAGCAGCCAGGACAACAGGGAAACTAATGAAAAACTGTTTTTT. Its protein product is CASSQDNRETNEKLFF.

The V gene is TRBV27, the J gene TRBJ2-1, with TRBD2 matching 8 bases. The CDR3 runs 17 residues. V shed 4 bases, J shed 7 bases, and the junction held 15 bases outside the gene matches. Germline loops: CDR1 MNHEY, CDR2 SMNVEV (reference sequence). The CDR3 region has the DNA TGTGCCAGCAGTTCCTCCCTACTAGCGGTAAACGGTAATGAGCAGTTCTTC. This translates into CASSSSLLAVNGNEQFF.

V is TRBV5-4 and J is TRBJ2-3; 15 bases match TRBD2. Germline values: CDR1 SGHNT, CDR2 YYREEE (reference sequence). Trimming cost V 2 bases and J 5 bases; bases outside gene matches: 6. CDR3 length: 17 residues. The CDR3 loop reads CASSFRTSGRGEDTQYF. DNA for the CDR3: TGTGCCAGCAGCTTTCGGACTAGCGGGAGGGGTGAAGATACGCAGTATTTT.